This is a list of T cell receptor beta chains from one sample in a study of T cells after yellow fever vaccination. TCRdb re-analysed the 5' RACE reads in MiXCR, keeping a single row per CDR3 protein. The sample contains about 340,000 distinct CDR3 sequences, roughly 4% of which appear only once. Sequenced here: PBMCs, sampled 5 days after the yellow fever booster vaccination. The receptors originated from a man between 18 and 29 years old who received the YFV17D yellow fever vaccine. The CDR3 runs from the conserved cysteine through the conserved F or W. Fields, in order: clone size, J gene, V gene, D gene, CDR3 protein, CDR3 DNA. D genes are given only for firm matches. Only some rows state a clone size, as once, few, many or a class for expanded clones.

NA,TRBJ1-2,TRBV20-1,TRBD1,CSAKTGGGKGYTF,TGCAGTGCCAAGACAGGGGGCGGTAAAGGCTACACCTTC
NA,TRBJ1-1,TRBV4-3,NA,CASSGGDSDTEAFF,TGCGCCAGCAGTGGCGGGGATTCGGACACTGAAGCTTTCTTT
many,TRBJ1-6,TRBV20-1,NA,CSARGTPGNSPLHF,TGCAGTGCTCGAGGGACCCCCGGGAATTCACCCCTCCACTTT
NA,TRBJ2-2,TRBV5-1,TRBD1,CASSWGQGNTGELFF,TGCGCCAGCAGTTGGGGACAGGGGAACACCGGGGAGCTGTTTTTT
many,TRBJ1-3,TRBV7-8,NA,CASSLEGGATGNTIYF,TGTGCCAGCAGCTTAGAGGGAGGGGCAACTGGAAACACCATATATTTT
few,TRBJ1-1,TRBV7-6,TRBD1,CASSPRTRGTEAFF,TGTGCCAGCAGCCCTCGAACCAGGGGGACTGAAGCTTTCTTT
many,TRBJ2-7,TRBV7-2,NA,CASSLAEHSYEQYF,TGTGCCAGCAGCTTAGCGGAGCACTCCTACGAGCAGTACTTC
NA,TRBJ2-3,TRBV6-5,NA,CASSYSTDYTDTQYF,TGTGCCAGCAGTTACTCGACAGACTACACAGATACGCAGTATTTT
many,TRBJ2-3,TRBV5-1,NA,CASSLEGRSSTDTQYF,TGCGCCAGCAGCTTGGAGGGGAGGTCTAGCACAGATACGCAGTATTTT
few,TRBJ1-2,TRBV6-5,TRBD1,CASRRLPGQGATGYTF,TGTGCCAGCAGACGACTGCCGGGACAGGGGGCGACTGGCTACACCTTC
many,TRBJ2-1,TRBV4-3,TRBD2,CASSQEPAGVLKQFF,TGCGCCAGCAGCCAAGAGCCAGCGGGGGTATTAAAGCAGTTCTTC
few,TRBJ1-2,TRBV25-1,NA,CASSGYGYRHGYTF,TGTGCCAGCAGTGGCTACGGGTACCGTCATGGCTACACCTTC
few,TRBJ1-2,TRBV15,NA,CATSRDRQGYGYTF,TGTGCCACCAGCAGAGACAGGCAAGGCTACGGCTACACCTTC
NA,TRBJ1-5,TRBV5-1,NA,CASSLEGGEQPQHF,TGCGCCAGCAGCTTGGAGGGGGGTGAGCAGCCCCAGCATTTT
many,TRBJ1-2,TRBV6-5,NA,CASSHRGRDGYTF,TGTGCCAGCAGCCATCGGGGGCGGGATGGCTACACCTTC
many,TRBJ1-2,TRBV5-4,NA,CASSSRTDSNPNYGYTF,TGTGCCAGCAGCTCCCGGACCGACAGCAATCCTAACTATGGCTACACCTTC
few,TRBJ1-1,TRBV14,NA,CASSQTSRGTEAFF,TGTGCCAGCAGCCAAACAAGTCGGGGGACTGAAGCTTTCTTT
NA,TRBJ1-5,TRBV10-3,NA,CAISVQGYQPQHF,TGTGCCATCAGTGTCCAGGGTTATCAGCCCCAGCATTTT
few,TRBJ2-5,TRBV5-1,NA,CASSLRGQNPGETQYF,TGCGCCAGCAGCTTACGAGGCCAAAACCCGGGAGAGACCCAGTACTTC
NA,TRBJ1-5,TRBV30,NA,CAWSKGNSNQPQHF,TGTGCCTGGAGTAAGGGTAATAGCAATCAGCCCCAGCATTTT
few,TRBJ2-7,TRBV30,TRBD1,CAWMGQGYEQYF,TGTGCCTGGATGGGACAGGGCTACGAGCAGTACTTC
many,TRBJ2-1,TRBV5-4,NA,CASSLGPDNEQFF,TGTGCCAGCAGCTTGGGGCCCGACAATGAGCAGTTCTTC
few,TRBJ2-7,TRBV7-2,NA,CASSLVSGVDLSYEQYF,TGTGCCAGCAGCTTAGTATCGGGGGTCGATCTTTCCTACGAGCAGTACTTC
few,TRBJ1-1,TRBV12-3/TRBV12-4,NA,CASSLAHGTEAFF,TGTGCCAGCAGTTTGGCCCATGGCACTGAAGCTTTCTTT
NA,TRBJ2-3,TRBV28,NA,CASSKPGLNTDTQYF,TGTGCCAGCAGCAAACCGGGACTCAACACAGATACGCAGTATTTT
many,TRBJ2-5,TRBV29-1,TRBD1,CSVELRGRTRTQYF,TGCAGCGTTGAACTCAGGGGGCGGACGCGGACCCAGTACTTC
many,TRBJ2-2,TRBV28,NA,CASSRDQSNTGELFF,TGTGCCAGCAGCAGGGACCAATCGAACACCGGGGAGCTGTTTTTT
few,TRBJ2-1,TRBV7-2,NA,CASSLASASNEQFF,TGTGCCAGCAGCTTAGCGTCTGCGAGCAATGAGCAGTTCTTC
NA,TRBJ1-2,TRBV28,NA,CATDATGFGRGYTF,TGTGCCACCGACGCAACAGGGTTCGGTCGTGGCTACACCTTC
many,TRBJ2-2,TRBV7-9,TRBD2,CASSSVGGTGELFF,TGTGCCAGCAGCTCCGTGGGGGGGACCGGGGAGCTGTTTTTT
NA,TRBJ1-6,TRBV2,TRBD1,CASSGQGRRNSPLHF,TGTGCCAGCAGTGGACAGGGTCGACGGAATTCACCCCTCCACTTT
many,TRBJ2-3,TRBV5-1,NA,CASSLVGSDTQYF,TGCGCCAGCAGCTTGGTGGGGTCAGATACGCAGTATTTT
many,TRBJ2-5,TRBV9,TRBD2,CASSVATGGLIQTQYF,TGTGCCAGCAGCGTAGCAACGGGGGGGCTCATACAGACCCAGTACTTC